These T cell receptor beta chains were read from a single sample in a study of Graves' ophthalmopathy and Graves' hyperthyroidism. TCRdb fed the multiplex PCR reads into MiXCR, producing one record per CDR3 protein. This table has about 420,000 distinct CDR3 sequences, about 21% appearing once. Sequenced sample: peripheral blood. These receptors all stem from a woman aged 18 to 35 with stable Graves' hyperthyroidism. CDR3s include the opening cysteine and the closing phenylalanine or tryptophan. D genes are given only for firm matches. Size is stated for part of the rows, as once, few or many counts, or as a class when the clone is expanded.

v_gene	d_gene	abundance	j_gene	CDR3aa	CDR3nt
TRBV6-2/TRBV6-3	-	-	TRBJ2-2	CASSLWGSGELFF	TGTGCCAGCAGTTTATGGGGGAGCGGGGAGCTGTTTTTT
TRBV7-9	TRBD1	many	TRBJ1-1	CASSLRQGSEAFF	TGTGCCAGCAGCTTGAGACAGGGCTCTGAAGCTTTCTTT
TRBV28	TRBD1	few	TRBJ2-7	CASTSSGTVHEQYF	TGTGCCAGCACCTCCTCCGGGACAGTCCACGAGCAGTACTTC
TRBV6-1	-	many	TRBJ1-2	CASRGRRDVGYTF	TGTGCCAGCCGTGGCCGCCGCGACGTTGGCTACACCTTC
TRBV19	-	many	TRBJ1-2	CASTTEYGYTF	TGTGCCAGCACGACTGAGTATGGCTACACCTTC
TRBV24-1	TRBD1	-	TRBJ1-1	CATSETSGTATEAFF	TGTGCCACCAGTGAAACTAGCGGGACAGCCACTGAAGCTTTCTTT
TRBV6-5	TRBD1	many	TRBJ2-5	CASSWRGGQVDTQYF	TGTGCCAGCAGTTGGCGCGGCGGACAGGTTGACACCCAGTACTTC
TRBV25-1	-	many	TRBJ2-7	CVSSEYNREYEQYF	TGTGTCAGCAGTGAATATAACAGGGAGTACGAGCAGTACTTC
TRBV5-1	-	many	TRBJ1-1	CASSLQASSTEAFF	TGCGCCAGCAGCTTACAAGCATCGAGCACTGAAGCTTTCTTT
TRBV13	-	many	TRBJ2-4	CASSLQGLAKNIQYF	TGTGCCAGCAGCTTACAGGGGTTAGCCAAAAACATTCAGTACTTC
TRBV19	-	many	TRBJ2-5	CASSIRTRAGETQYF	TGTGCCAGTAGTATTCGGACCCGCGCGGGGGAGACCCAGTACTTC
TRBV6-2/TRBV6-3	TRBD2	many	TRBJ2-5	CASGGVETQYF	TGTGCCAGCGGGGGGGTTGAGACCCAGTACTTC
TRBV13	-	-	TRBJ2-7	CASSYSLQASYEQYF	TGTGCCAGCAGTTACTCACTACAGGCCTCCTACGAGCAGTACTTC
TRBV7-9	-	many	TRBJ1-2	CASSTPQASYGYTF	TGTGCCAGCAGCACTCCCCAAGCCAGCTATGGCTACACCTTC
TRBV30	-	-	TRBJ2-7	CAWGDDLSYEQYF	TGTGCCTGGGGGGATGACTTGTCCTACGAGCAGTACTTC
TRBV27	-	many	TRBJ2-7	CASSLDYSYEQYF	TGTGCCAGCAGTTTGGACTACTCCTACGAGCAGTACTTC
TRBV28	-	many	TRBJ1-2	CASSLSFDLSGGYTF	TGTGCCAGCAGTTTAAGCTTTGACCTCTCAGGTGGCTACACCTTC
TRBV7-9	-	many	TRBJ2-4	CASSFSGIAKNIQYF	TGTGCCAGCAGCTTTTCTGGAATAGCCAAAAACATTCAGTACTTC
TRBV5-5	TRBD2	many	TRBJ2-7	CASSLSGLASRQYF	TGTGCCAGCAGCTTGAGTGGACTAGCGAGTAGGCAGTACTTC
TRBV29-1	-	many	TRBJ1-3	CSAQTASGDTIYF	TGCAGCGCCCAGACCGCTTCCGGGGACACCATATATTTT
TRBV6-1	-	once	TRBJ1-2	CASTEQHYGYTF	TGTGCCAGCACCGAACAGCACTATGGCTACACCTTC
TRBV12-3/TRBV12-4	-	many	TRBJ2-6	CASSPGRFSGANVLTF	TGTGCCAGCAGTCCCGGACGTTTCTCTGGGGCCAACGTCCTGACTTTC
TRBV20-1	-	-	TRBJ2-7	CSARALGRDFYEQYF	TGCAGTGCTAGGGCCCTCGGTAGGGACTTCTACGAGCAGTACTTC
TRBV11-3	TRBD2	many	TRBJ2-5	CASSYGGDLETQYF	TGTGCCAGCAGCTATGGGGGGGATCTGGAGACCCAGTACTTC
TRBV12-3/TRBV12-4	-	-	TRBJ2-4	CASQALPKDIQYF	TGTGCCAGCCAGGCGCTCCCTAAAGACATTCAGTACTTC
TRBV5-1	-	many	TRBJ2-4	CASSLAGSLIAKNIQYF	TGCGCCAGCAGCTTGGCTGGGTCCCTCATAGCCAAAAACATTCAGTACTTC
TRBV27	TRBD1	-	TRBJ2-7	CASSLSATGGLREQYF	TGTGCCAGCAGTTTATCGGCGACAGGGGGCCTCCGCGAGCAGTACTTC